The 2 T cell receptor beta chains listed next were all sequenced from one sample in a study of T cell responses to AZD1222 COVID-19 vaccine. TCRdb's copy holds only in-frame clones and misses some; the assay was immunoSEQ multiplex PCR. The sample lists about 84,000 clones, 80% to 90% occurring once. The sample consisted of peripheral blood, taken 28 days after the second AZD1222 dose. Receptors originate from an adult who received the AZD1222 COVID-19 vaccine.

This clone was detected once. This CDR3 is CASSDERADYNEQFF. The CDR3 DNA is TGCGCCAGCTCCGATGAGCGGGCGGACTACAATGAGCAGTTCTTC. This chain links TRBV5-1 with TRBJ2-1; D perhaps matches TRBD2 (6 bases). The germline CDR1 and CDR2 sequences are SGHRS and YFSETQ. There are 15 residues in the CDR3. Trimming cost V 7 bases and J 3 bases, with 17 bases left between them.

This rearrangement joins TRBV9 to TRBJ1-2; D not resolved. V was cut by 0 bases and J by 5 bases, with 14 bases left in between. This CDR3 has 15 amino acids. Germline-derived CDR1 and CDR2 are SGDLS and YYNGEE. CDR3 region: CASSVDPGSSYGYTF. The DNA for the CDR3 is TGTGCCAGCAGCGTAGACCCGGGATCTTCTTATGGCTACACCTTC.